A single sample is the source of the 8 T cell receptor beta chains below, sequenced in a study of vaccination effects on CD4 cells after COVID-19. Before sequencing, viral peptide pools were used by the ViraFEST assay to expand antigen-specific CD4+ T cells. Upon completion of around eleven days in culture, CD4+ T cells were isolated. Nucleocapsid antibody tests were negative, and the vaccine recipients had no prior SARS-CoV-2 infection. Clones were sequenced by immunoSEQ multiplex PCR, and TCRdb holds only the in-frame ones, with some missing. The sample comprises tens of thousands of clones, around 80% of which are singletons, and roughly a fifth rests with the top ten. No cognate antigen is known for these TCRs. This specimen was CD4+ T cells from PBMCs cultured with HCoV-NL63 spike peptides, taken before COVID-19 vaccination. These receptors came from a human donor who received a COVID-19 vaccine.

Notes on this clone: A junction boundary mismatches the germline segment, possibly from a read error. The chain employs TRBV19 and TRBJ2-7, with a tentative D call TRBD2 (5 bases). Germline loops: CDR1 LNHDA, CDR2 SQIVND (reference sequence). CDR3 length: 17 amino acids. In DNA, the CDR3 is TGTGCCAGTAGTATGGAGTCCCGGGGTTTTAGGGCGTACGGGCAGTACTTC. Translated, it gives CASSMESRGFRAYGQYF.

The gene calls are TRBV9 and TRBJ2-2, with 7 bases matching TRBD1. CDR1 is SGDLS and CDR2 is YYNGEE in the germline V gene. The CDR3 spans 15 residues. V was clipped by 3 bases and J by 8 bases; unmatched bases: 10. CDR3 in DNA: TGTGCCAGCAGCGGAAGACAGGGCCTTGTGGGGGAGCTGTTTTTT. Translating it yields CASSGRQGLVGELFF.

The chain joins TRBV6-2 or TRBV6-3 to TRBJ1-1; 9 positions agree with TRBD1. Germline V lookup: CDR1 MNHEY, CDR2 SVGEGT. With 5 bases clipped from V and 1 base from J, the junction kept 5 bases outside the gene matches. CDR3 size: 15 residues. CDR3 loop: CASSQQGAENTEAFF. The CDR3 DNA reads as TGTGCCAGCAGTCAACAGGGGGCCGAGAACACTGAAGCTTTCTTT.

The chain recombines TRBV7-8 with TRBJ1-1; D ambiguous. This CDR3 is 15 amino acids long. Deletions cut 6 bases from V and 0 bases from J, with 14 bases between. Germline CDR1 is SGHVS and CDR2 is FQNEAQ. The CDR3 spells CASRPGGKMNTEAFF. The CDR3 nucleotides read TGTGCCAGCAGGCCCGGAGGGAAAATGAACACTGAAGCTTTCTTT.

This chain joins TRBV29-1 and TRBJ1-1; no clear D. V was cut by 4 bases and J by 0 bases, with 9 bases left in between. This CDR3 is 13 amino acids long. From germline, CDR1 is SQVTM and CDR2 ANQGSEA. This CDR3 is CSVVEGLNTEAFF. CDR3 coding DNA: TGCAGCGTTGTTGAGGGATTGAACACTGAAGCTTTCTTT.

The rearrangement links TRBV11-2 to TRBJ2-3; weak D call: TRBD2 (5 bases). V was shortened by 2 bases and J by 2 bases, with 11 bases between the two germline ends. Germline lookup yields CDR1 SGHAT and CDR2 FQNNGV. The CDR3 has 15 amino acids. CDR3 sequence reads: CASSLSPGYTDTQYF. The CDR3, as DNA: TGTGCCAGCAGCTTATCACCGGGGTACACAGATACGCAGTATTTT.

The V gene is TRBV28, the J gene TRBJ1-2; 7 bases line up with TRBD1. CDR1 and CDR2 (germline): MDHEN, SYDVKM. V lost 6 bases, J lost 3 bases, and 7 bases stayed unmatched. The CDR3 loop spans 14 amino acids. CDR3: CASSPAGTDYGYTF. The CDR3 DNA sequence: TGTGCCAGCAGCCCCGCCGGGACAGACTATGGCTACACCTTC.

This chain uses TRBV20-1 with TRBJ1-1; tentative D call: TRBD1 (5 bases). V was pared by 7 bases and J by 8 bases, with 11 bases between. Germline V gives CDR1 DFQATT, CDR2 SNEGSKA (reference sequence). This CDR3 comprises 10 residues. The CDR3 here is CSVEGIEAFF. The CDR3 nucleotides read TGCAGTGTGGAGGGGATCGAAGCTTTCTTT.